This TCR beta chain was sequenced for a study of shared clonotypes between healthy human individuals. For every subset, genomic DNA was evenly distributed across several immunoSEQ plates. The input for sorted-subset replicate PCRs was approximately 210 ng DNA, tens of thousands of T cell genomes. Profiled with immunoSEQ multiplex PCR; TCRdb holds only in-frame clones, not every one. The data show just over 2,000,000 clones, 85% to 95% seen once. CDR1 is SGHRS and CDR2 is YFSETQ in the germline V gene. CDR3 length equals 15 residues. V gave up 0 bases and J gave up 5 bases; unmatched junction bases: 5.

The source is a man younger than 30 in good health. This chain joins TRBV5-1 and TRBJ2-7, with TRBD2 identical over 10 bases. The sample taken for sequencing was naive CD4+ T cells sorted from blood. The subset was: CD45RA+ positively selected. The CDR3 sequence is CASSLEASGSHEQYF. CDR3 nucleotide sequence: TGCGCCAGCAGCTTGGAGGCTAGCGGGAGCCACGAGCAGTACTTC.